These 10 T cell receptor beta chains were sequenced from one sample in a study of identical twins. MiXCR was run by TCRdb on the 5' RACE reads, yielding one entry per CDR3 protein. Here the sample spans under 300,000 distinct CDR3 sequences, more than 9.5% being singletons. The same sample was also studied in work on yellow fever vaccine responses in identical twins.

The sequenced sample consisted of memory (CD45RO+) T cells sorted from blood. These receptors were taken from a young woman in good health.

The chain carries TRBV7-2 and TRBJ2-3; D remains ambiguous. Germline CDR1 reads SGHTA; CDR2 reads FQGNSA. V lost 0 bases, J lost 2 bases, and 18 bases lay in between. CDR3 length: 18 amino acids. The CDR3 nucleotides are TGTGCCAGCAGCTTAGCGCGTAGGCGAACTACATACACAGATACGCAGTATTTT. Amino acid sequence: CASSLARRRTTYTDTQYF.

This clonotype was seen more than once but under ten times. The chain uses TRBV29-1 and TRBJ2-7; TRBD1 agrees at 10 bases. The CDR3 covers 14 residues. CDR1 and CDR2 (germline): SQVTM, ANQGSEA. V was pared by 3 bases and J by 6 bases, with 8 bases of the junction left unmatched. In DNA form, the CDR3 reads TGCAGCGTTGAGGGACAGGGGAAAATGGGCGAGCAGTACTTC. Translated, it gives CSVEGQGKMGEQYF.

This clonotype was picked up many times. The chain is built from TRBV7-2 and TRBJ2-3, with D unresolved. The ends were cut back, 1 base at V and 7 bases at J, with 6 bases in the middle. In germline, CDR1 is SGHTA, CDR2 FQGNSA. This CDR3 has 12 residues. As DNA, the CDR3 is TGTGCCAGCAGCTTAGTAGATTATACGCAGTATTTT. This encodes CASSLVDYTQYF.

The CDR3 bases are TGCGGAGCCCGGGACACCTTAGCCAAAAACATTCAGTACTTC. This gives the protein CGARDTLAKNIQYF. The gene calls are TRBV29-1 and TRBJ2-4; a possible D gene is TRBD1 (6 bases). The CDR3 loop spans 14 amino acids. Germline V gene data show CDR1 as SQVTM and CDR2 as ANQGSEA.

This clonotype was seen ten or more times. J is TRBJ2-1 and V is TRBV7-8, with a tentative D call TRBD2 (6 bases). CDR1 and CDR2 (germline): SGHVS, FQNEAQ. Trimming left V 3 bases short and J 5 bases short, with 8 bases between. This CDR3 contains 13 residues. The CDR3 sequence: CASSLKRDNEQFF. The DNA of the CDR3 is TGTGCCAGCAGCTTGAAGCGGGACAATGAGCAGTTCTTC.

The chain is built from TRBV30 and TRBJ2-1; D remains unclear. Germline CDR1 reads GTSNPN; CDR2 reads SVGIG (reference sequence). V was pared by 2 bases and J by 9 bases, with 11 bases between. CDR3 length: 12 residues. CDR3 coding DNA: TGTGCCTGGAGTCTAGGCCTGGTTGAGCAGTTCTTC. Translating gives CAWSLGLVEQFF.

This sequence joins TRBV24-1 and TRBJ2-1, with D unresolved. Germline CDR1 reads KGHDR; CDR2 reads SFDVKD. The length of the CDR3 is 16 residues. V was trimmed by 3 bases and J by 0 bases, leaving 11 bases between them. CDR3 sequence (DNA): TGTGCCACCAGTGATCTTAGGTCAGGCTCCTACAATGAGCAGTTCTTC. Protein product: CATSDLRSGSYNEQFF.

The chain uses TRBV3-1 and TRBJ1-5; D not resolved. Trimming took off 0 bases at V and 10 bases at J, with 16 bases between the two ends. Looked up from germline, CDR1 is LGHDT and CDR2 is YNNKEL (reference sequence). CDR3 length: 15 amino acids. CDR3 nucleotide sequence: TGTGCCAGCAGCCAAGATTTGGGAGTGAATGCCCCCCAGCATTTT. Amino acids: CASSQDLGVNAPQHF.

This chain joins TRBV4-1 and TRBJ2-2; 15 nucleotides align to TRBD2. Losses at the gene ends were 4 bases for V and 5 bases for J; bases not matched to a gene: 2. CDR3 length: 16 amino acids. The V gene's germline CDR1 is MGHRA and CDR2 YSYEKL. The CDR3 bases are TGCGCCAGCAGCCGCGGGACTAGCGGGAGGACCGGGGAGCTGTTTTTT. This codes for CASSRGTSGRTGELFF.

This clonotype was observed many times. The CDR3 bases are TGTGCCAGCAGCGTAGAGGGGGTAGCGGGGAATGAGCAGTTCTTC. As protein: CASSVEGVAGNEQFF. The chain is built from TRBV9 and TRBJ2-1; TRBD2 matches 8 bases. Trimming took 0 bases from V and 7 from J; bases not matched to a gene: 6. Looked up from germline, CDR1 is SGDLS and CDR2 is YYNGEE. The CDR3 contains 15 residues.